A selection of T cell receptor beta chains follows, all from one sample in a study of T-cell memory formation after mild COVID-19. From the 5' RACE reads, TCRdb called clonotypes with MiXCR, one entry per CDR3 protein. The data contain just over 400,000 distinct CDR3 sequences, 20% to 25% of them seen just once; the ten biggest clones take up roughly 14%. The sample consisted of PBMCs or a T cell subset sorted from them (not recorded which). Receptors originate from an adult woman who had mild COVID-19 (a few samples of this study predate the infection). Cell type and time point are not known. The CDR3 runs from the conserved cysteine through the conserved F or W. D genes are given only for firm matches. The size entry is marked missing in some rows and otherwise reads once, few, many or a size class.

>TRBV5-4|TRBD2|TRBJ2-4|-
TGTGCCAGCAGCTTACCGGGTCTAGCGGGTGTGAACATTCAGTACTTC
CASSLPGLAGVNIQYF
>TRBV23-1|-|TRBJ1-5|-
TGCGCCAGCAGTCAGTTTCGGCCCCAGCATTTT
CASSQFRPQHF
>TRBV20-1|TRBD1|TRBJ1-2|few
TGCAGTGCTAGGGCCACAGGGGGAGAAGGAAACTATGGCTACACCTTC
CSARATGGEGNYGYTF
>TRBV4-2|-|TRBJ1-1|-
TGTGCCAGCAGCCAACGGGTAAGGGAAAACACTGAAGCTTTCTTT
CASSQRVRENTEAFF
>TRBV19|-|TRBJ1-2|few
TGTGCCAGTAGTATACCGGGGCCTAACTATGGCTACACCTTC
CASSIPGPNYGYTF
>TRBV5-1|TRBD1|TRBJ1-1|-
TGCGCCAGCAGCGTACAGGGGTGGTCTGAAGCTTTCTTT
CASSVQGWSEAFF
>TRBV20-1|TRBD1|TRBJ1-2|many
TGCAGTGCGAGCAGGGGGCAGGGTGGCTACACCTTC
CSASRGQGGYTF
>TRBV4-1|TRBD1|TRBJ1-2|-
TGCGCCAGCAGCCCCAACCCCAGACAGGGCAAGTCCTATGGCTACACCTTC
CASSPNPRQGKSYGYTF
>TRBV6-2/TRBV6-3|-|TRBJ2-2|-
TGTGCCACCGCCGTCCCAATGACTAGTTCGAACACCGGGGAGCTGTTTTTT
CATAVPMTSSNTGELFF
>TRBV3-1|-|TRBJ2-3|once
TGTGCCAGCAGCCCGGGACTGTCGGGCGGAGCCTCCACAGATACGCAGTATTTT
CASSPGLSGGASTDTQYF
>TRBV11-2|TRBD2|TRBJ2-4|few
TGTGCCAGCAGCTTAGGCTCCAGGGAGGGACCCTACTTC
CASSLGSREGPYF
>TRBV12-3/TRBV12-4|-|TRBJ1-4|once
TGTGCCAGCAGTTGGGCAAGGAATGAAAAACTGTTTTTT
CASSWARNEKLFF
>TRBV11-2|-|TRBJ2-3|few
TGTGCCAGCAGCTTAGATCTAGTTGGCACAGATACGCAGTATTTT
CASSLDLVGTDTQYF
>TRBV14|-|TRBJ1-5|-
TGTGCCAGCAGCCAAGATAAGGGTCAGCCCCAGCATTTT
CASSQDKGQPQHF
>TRBV7-3|TRBD2|TRBJ2-5|-
TGTGCCAGCAGCCGGACTAGCGGCTCCCAAGAGACCCAGTACTTC
CASSRTSGSQETQYF
>TRBV14|-|TRBJ2-3|few
TGTGCCAGCAGCCAAGTGACGCAGTATTTT
CASSQVTQYF
>TRBV12-3/TRBV12-4|TRBD2|TRBJ2-5|-
TGTGCCAGCAGTTTAGGACTAGCGGGGGCCCAAGAGACCCAGTACTTC
CASSLGLAGAQETQYF
>TRBV30|-|TRBJ2-7|-
TGTGCCTGGGCAAGACAGCCGTTCTCCTACGAGCAGTACTTC
CAWARQPFSYEQYF
>TRBV9|TRBD2|TRBJ2-3|few
TGTGCCAGCAATGAACTAGCGGGAGGGCCAGATACGCAGTATTTT
CASNELAGGPDTQYF
>TRBV21-1|-|TRBJ2-7|-
TGTGCCAGCAGCTCGATTTTACATATACTTGGCGAGCAGTACTTC
CASSSILHILGEQYF
>TRBV18|-|TRBJ2-1|-
TGTGCCAGCTCACCAACACAGAATGACAATGAGCAGTTCTTC
CASSPTQNDNEQFF
>TRBV7-9|-|TRBJ2-5|few
TGTGCCAGCAGCTTTGGCAGGGCGGAGGACCAGTACTTC
CASSFGRAEDQYF
>TRBV30|TRBD2|TRBJ2-1|few
TGTGCCTGGAGTCTAGGACTAGCGGGAGTTGGTGAGCAGTTCTTC
CAWSLGLAGVGEQFF
>TRBV7-9|-|TRBJ2-1|few
TGTGCCAGCAGCGATTCAAGGGGAAATGAGCAGTTCTTC
CASSDSRGNEQFF
>TRBV7-7|TRBD1|TRBJ1-3|-
TGTGCTAGCAGCTTAGATCCGGGGACAGGGCCTGGAAACACCATATATTTT
CASSLDPGTGPGNTIYF
>TRBV11-2|-|TRBJ2-3|-
TGTGCCAGCAGCTTACGTCTGGGGGGATCAGATACGCAGTATTTT
CASSLRLGGSDTQYF
>TRBV6-2/TRBV6-3|-|TRBJ2-5|few
TGTGCCAGCAGTATCAGTTGGAAGACCCAGTACTTC
CASSISWKTQYF
>TRBV15|-|TRBJ2-5|few
TGTGCCACCAGCAGAGGAGGGGAAGAGACCCAGTACTTC
CATSRGGEETQYF
>TRBV5-1|TRBD2|TRBJ2-3|few
TGCGCCAGCAGCTTGGGACTAGCGGGAGTGGGTGATACGCAGTATTTT
CASSLGLAGVGDTQYF
>TRBV29-1|-|TRBJ2-2|-
TGCAGCGTTGTGGGAGTGGGGACGAACACCGGGGAGCTGTTTTTT
CSVVGVGTNTGELFF
>TRBV30|-|TRBJ2-5|once
TGTGCCTGGAGTAAGGGTTTGGAGACCCAGTACTTC
CAWSKGLETQYF
>TRBV7-2|-|TRBJ1-1|few
TGTGCCAGCAGCTTAATTTATGAGTCCACTGAAGCTTTCTTT
CASSLIYESTEAFF